The sequence of this T cell receptor (beta chain) was determined in a study of PD-L1 blockade in urothelial cancer. The germline V gene has CDR1 SGHRS and CDR2 YFSETQ. The CDR3 consists of 16 residues. The V and J ends lost 9 bases and 5 bases, in that order; junction bases with no gene match: 15. Produced via immunoSEQ multiplex PCR; TCRdb's table is partial and in-frame only. The sample holds around 53,000 clones, over 75% seen once. The specimen was PBMCs, collected around atezolizumab (anti-PD-L1) treatment. The sequence came from a man aged 35 to 55 with urothelial cancer. The chain carries TRBV5-1 and TRBJ2-5, with 11 bases fitting TRBD2. The CDR3 nucleotides read TGCGCCACCTCATCGTTGAGTAGCGGGAGGGTTGAGACCCAGTACTTC. Encoded protein: CATSSLSSGRVETQYF.